Following are 25 T cell receptor beta chains from one sample sequenced in a study of T-cell memory formation after mild COVID-19. TCRdb processed the 5' RACE reads anew with MiXCR; each CDR3 protein has one entry. The sample yields approximately 260,000 distinct CDR3 sequences, approximately 19% seen once. Sequencing was performed on PBMCs or a T cell subset sorted from them (not recorded which). These TCRs come from a man between 18 and 29 years old who had mild COVID-19 (a few samples of this study predate the infection). Cell type and time point are not known.

This clonotype was recorded at least ten times. The chain employs TRBV12-3 or TRBV12-4 and TRBJ2-5; D is undetermined. The CDR3 spans 15 residues. Trimming shortened V by 0 bases and J by 1 base, and 9 bases separated the two germline ends. The CDR3 sequence is CASSLAVSFQETQYF. The DNA for the CDR3 is TGTGCCAGCAGTTTAGCTGTTAGCTTCCAAGAGACCCAGTACTTC.

This clonotype was found many times. CDR3 in DNA: TGCGCCAGCAGCCAAGCTGGAGCAGGGGGGGGGGAGACCCAGTACTTC. Translation gives CASSQAGAGGGETQYF. The chain combines TRBV4-1 with TRBJ2-5, with D possibly being TRBD1 or TRBD2 (7 bases each). This CDR3 spans 16 amino acids. Per the germline V gene, CDR1 is MGHRA and CDR2 is YSYEKL. V gave up 1 base and J gave up 5 bases, with 17 bases separating them.

This chain joins TRBV29-1 and TRBJ2-1; D may be TRBD2 (6 bases). CDR1 and CDR2 from the germline V gene are SQVTM and ANQGSEA. This CDR3 is 13 amino acids long. Trimming pared 4 bases from V and 13 bases from J, leaving 20 bases between. The CDR3: CSVGGGTSPSQFF. The DNA for the CDR3 is TGCAGCGTTGGAGGAGGGACGTCCCCCAGTCAGTTCTTC.

The chain is built from TRBV7-2 and TRBJ2-6; no firm D call. Between the trimmed V and J ends, which lost 1 base and 2 bases, there was a span of 6 bases. The CDR3 covers 15 residues. Germline V gives CDR1 SGHTA, CDR2 FQGNSA. This CDR3 is CASSLEAPGANVLTF. DNA for the CDR3: TGTGCCAGCAGCTTAGAAGCTCCTGGGGCCAACGTCCTGACTTTC. The full variable domain, with the rest looked up from reference TRBV7-2 and TRBJ2-6, is GAGVSQSPSNKVTEKGKDVELRCDPISGHTALYWYRQSLGQGLEFLIYFQGNSAPDKSGLPSDRFSAERTGGSVSTLTIQRTQQEDSAVYLCASSLEAPGANVLTFGAGSRLTVL.

The CDR3 DNA is TGTGCCAGCAGTTACCGGCAGCTCTCTGGGGCCAACGTCCTGACTTTC. It encodes CASSYRQLSGANVLTF. The genes are TRBV6-2 or TRBV6-3 and TRBJ2-6, with D hard to call. CDR1 MNHEY and CDR2 SVGEGT come from the germline V gene. The V and J ends lost 2 bases and 0 bases respectively, with 8 bases between them. The CDR3 is 16 residues long.

This sequence joins TRBV7-9 and TRBJ1-2; 8 nucleotides line up with TRBD1. The ends lost 4 bases at V and 8 bases at J; junction bases unmatched: 3. Germline V lookup: CDR1 SEHNR, CDR2 FQNEAQ (reference sequence). The CDR3 totals 12 residues. CDR3 bases: TGTGCCAGCAGCTACGGACAGGGCGGCTACACCTTC. Translation gives CASSYGQGGYTF.

This clonotype was seen more than once but under ten times. This chain uses TRBV7-9 with TRBJ1-2; 11 bases match TRBD1. CDR3 length: 16 residues. Germline lookup yields CDR1 SEHNR and CDR2 FQNEAQ (reference sequence). V lost 5 bases, J lost 3 bases, and 8 bases stayed unmatched. CDR3 region: CASSRTGGAEHYGYTF. CDR3 sequence (DNA): TGTGCCAGCAGCCGGACAGGGGGCGCAGAACACTATGGCTACACCTTC.

The V and J genes are TRBV20-1 and TRBJ2-4; D may be TRBD1 (6 bases). V gave up 7 bases and J gave up 0 bases, with 19 bases separating them. The CDR3 contains 16 residues. From germline, CDR1 is DFQATT and CDR2 SNEGSKA (reference sequence). CDR3 sequence (DNA): TGCAGTGTCCTTCCCACAGGGACCCTAGCCAAAAACATTCAGTACTTC. It is translated as CSVLPTGTLAKNIQYF.

This clonotype occurred many times. The CDR3 bases are TGTGCCAGCAGTTTAAGCGGGGGGGCCCATACGCAGTATTTT. Translated, it gives CASSLSGGAHTQYF. The genes are TRBV12-3 or TRBV12-4 and TRBJ2-3, with 10 nucleotides matching TRBD2. V trimming: 2 bases; J trimming: 7 bases; junction bases outside the gene matches: 3. The CDR3 consists of 14 residues.

This clonotype was recorded a few times. The chain uses TRBV12-3 or TRBV12-4 and TRBJ1-5; 11 nucleotides match TRBD1. The CDR3 is 15 amino acids. With 5 bases clipped from V and 7 bases from J, the junction kept 7 bases outside the gene matches. CDR3 DNA: TGTGCCAGCAGTACCCTGGACAGGGGGCTACAGCCCCAGCATTTT. This encodes CASSTLDRGLQPQHF.

This chain links TRBV10-2 with TRBJ1-1, with a possible D match to TRBD1 (6 bases). Germline V gene sequence: CDR1 WSHSY, CDR2 SAAADI. The V gene lost 10 bases and the J gene lost 0 bases, with 18 bases spanning the gap. The CDR3 contains 15 residues. CDR3 protein: CATTGGANMNTEAFF. The CDR3 coding sequence is TGCGCCACCACTGGGGGGGCCAATATGAACACTGAAGCTTTCTTT.

This clonotype was counted only a few times. J is TRBJ1-2 and V is TRBV6-2 or TRBV6-3, with 7 bases identical to TRBD1. The CDR3 runs 15 residues. Per germline, CDR1 MNHEY and CDR2 SVGEGT. J lost 4 bases, V lost 2 bases, and 7 bases had no gene match. CDR3 sequence (DNA): TGTGCCAGCAGTTACGCCCCGGGACAGATCTATGGCTACACCTTC. It yields the protein CASSYAPGQIYGYTF.

This clonotype was detected many times. The chain employs TRBV6-6 and TRBJ1-4; the D is unclear. CDR1 is MNHNY and CDR2 is SVGAGI in the germline V gene (reference sequence). The germline V and J ends were trimmed by 7 bases and 4 bases, with 13 bases remaining between them. The CDR3 is 14 amino acids. The CDR3 DNA sequence: TGTGCCAGCACTGCTGGCCTACGTAATGAAAAACTGTTTTTT. As protein: CASTAGLRNEKLFF.

The chain recombines TRBV24-1 with TRBJ2-3; D possibly matches TRBD1 or TRBD2 (5 bases each). V lost 5 bases, J lost 2 bases, and 16 bases lay in between. Germline V CDR1 and CDR2: KGHDR, SFDVKD. There are 16 residues in the CDR3. CDR3 amino acids: CATSGGRGPTTDTQYF. The CDR3 DNA follows: TGTGCCACCAGTGGAGGTCGGGGACCGACCACAGATACGCAGTATTTT.

This chain uses TRBV12-2 with TRBJ1-2. TRBV12-2 is termed a pseudogene. CDR3 length: 19 residues. The CDR3 here is CASRLGPARPHPPNYGYTF. The CDR3 DNA sequence: TGTGCAAGTCGCTTAGGGCCAGCAAGGCCCCACCCTCCTAACTATGGCTACACCTTC.

This clonotype was recorded a few times. The chain employs TRBV29-1 and TRBJ2-1; 9 bases line up with TRBD2. Germline values: CDR1 SQVTM, CDR2 ANQGSEA. The CDR3 length is 13 residues. The ends lost 7 bases at V and 3 bases at J; junction bases unmatched: 4. Written as DNA, the CDR3 is TGCAGCGGCGGGACTAGCTTCTACAATGAGCAGTTCTTC. Its protein is CSGGTSFYNEQFF.

The J gene is TRBJ1-2, the V gene TRBV27; TRBD1 matches 7 bases. The CDR3 runs to 13 residues. Losses at the gene ends were 7 bases for V and 8 bases for J; bases not matched to a gene: 10. Germline CDR1 and CDR2: MNHEY and SMNVEV (reference sequence). CDR3 protein: CASTRSGGGGYTF. DNA for the CDR3: TGTGCCAGCACCCGTTCAGGGGGGGGAGGCTACACCTTC.

The CDR3 coding sequence is TGCGCCAGCAGCGGACAGGTCGATCAGAAAGAGACCCAGTACTTC. This gives the protein CASSGQVDQKETQYF. This rearrangement joins TRBV5-1 to TRBJ2-5; TRBD1 agrees at 7 bases. The germline V gene has CDR1 SGHRS and CDR2 YFSETQ. The CDR3 is 15 amino acids. V shed 4 bases and J 3 bases; nucleotides not matched to a gene: 9.

V is TRBV5-1 and J is TRBJ2-3, with TRBD2 matching 10 bases. CDR1 and CDR2 from the germline V gene are SGHRS and YFSETQ. The trim removed 5 bases at V and 2 bases at J, leaving 8 bases unmatched. The CDR3 loop spans 16 amino acids. For the CDR3, the DNA is TGCGCCAGCAGAATGTCTAGCGGGGGATACACAGATACGCAGTATTTT. Translating it yields CASRMSSGGYTDTQYF. Variable domain in full (rest from reference TRBV5-1 and TRBJ2-3): KAGVTQTPRYLIKTRGQQVTLSCSPISGHRSVSWYQQTPGQGLQFLFEYFSETQRNKGNFPGRFSGRQFSNSRSEMNVSTLELGDSALYLCASRMSSGGYTDTQYFGPGTRLTVL.

The V gene is TRBV7-3, the J gene TRBJ2-1; D gene unclear. There are 13 residues in the CDR3. CDR1 SGHTA and CDR2 FQGTGA come from the germline V gene. V lost 2 bases, J lost 5 bases, and 7 bases lay in between. The CDR3 protein is CASSLSEDNEQFF. As DNA, the CDR3 is TGTGCCAGCAGCTTATCTGAGGACAATGAGCAGTTCTTC.

This clonotype was observed a few times. This chain uses TRBV6-2 or TRBV6-3 with TRBJ2-7; either TRBD1 or TRBD2 may supply D (6 bases each). The CDR3 runs to 13 residues. Trimming pared 8 bases from V and 7 bases from J, leaving 18 bases between. CDR1 is MNHEY and CDR2 is SVGEGT in the germline V gene. The CDR3 protein is CASDGGAEGEQYV. Here the CDR3 DNA reads TGTGCCAGCGACGGGGGCGCGGAAGGGGAGCAGTACGTC.

The chain links TRBV20-1 to TRBJ2-7; D is perhaps TRBD1 or TRBD2 (5 bases each). Trimming removed 5 bases from V and 5 bases from J, with 16 bases in between. The CDR3 consists of 13 residues. Germline V gene lookup returns CDR1 DFQATT and CDR2 SNEGSKA (reference sequence). This CDR3 reads CSAEPFGGDEQYF. The CDR3 bases are TGCAGTGCTGAGCCTTTTGGGGGTGACGAGCAGTACTTC.

This clonotype turned up a few times. The rearrangement joins TRBV27 to TRBJ2-5; D may be TRBD2 (6 bases). This CDR3 has 16 residues. CDR1 is MNHEY, CDR2 SMNVEV, per germline (reference sequence). Trimming left V 8 bases short and J 1 base short, with 20 bases between. The DNA for the CDR3 is TGTGCCAGCTCCCCGGGGCGGGGCTTCGTCCAAGAGACCCAGTACTTC. Protein product: CASSPGRGFVQETQYF.

As DNA, the CDR3 is TGTGCCAGCAGTGAACAGGGGGCGAACACTGAAGCTTTCTTT. This sequence encodes CASSEQGANTEAFF. The chain recombines TRBV2 with TRBJ1-1, with 8 nucleotides matching TRBD1. Germline assignment: CDR1 SNHLY and CDR2 FYNNEI. The V and J ends lost 2 bases and 1 base, in that order; junction bases with no gene match: 0. The CDR3 runs to 14 residues.

This clonotype was observed many times. This chain connects TRBV5-1 to TRBJ2-1; tentative D call: TRBD2 (6 bases). Germline values: CDR1 SGHRS, CDR2 YFSETQ. The V and J ends lost 3 bases and 0 bases respectively, with 13 bases between them. This CDR3 spans 16 amino acids. The CDR3 region is CASSSGTFSSYNEQFF. The CDR3 nucleotides are TGCGCCAGCAGCTCCGGGACTTTCAGCTCCTACAATGAGCAGTTCTTC.